These T cell receptor beta chains were read from a single sample in a study of blood T cell repertoires in COVID-19. Some clones are missing from TCRdb's copy, which holds only in-frame ones; the method was immunoSEQ multiplex PCR. This table holds fewer than 250,000 clones, 84% found once. Sequenced sample: peripheral blood. These receptor sequences come from a human donor in a cohort sampled during active COVID-19. Both conserved end residues are trimmed from each CDR3.

v_call: TRBV24-1; j_call: TRBJ2-3; cdr3_aa: ATSGGEQLGDTQY
v_call: TRBV5-1; j_call: TRBJ2-3; cdr3_aa: ASSPSFVDTQY
v_call: TRBV18; j_call: TRBJ2-5; cdr3_aa: ASSPSGQQETQY
v_call: TRBV3-1/TRBV3-2; j_call: TRBJ2-7; cdr3_aa: ASSYGWEQY
v_call: TRBV6-6; j_call: TRBJ1-4; cdr3_aa: ASSYLGGSEKLF
v_call: TRBV6-5; j_call: TRBJ2-5; cdr3_aa: ASSYRRGQKGETQY
v_call: TRBV13; j_call: TRBJ2-1; cdr3_aa: ASSLELTLAGSRGEQF
v_call: TRBV9; j_call: TRBJ1-1; cdr3_aa: ASSVVGQGNTEAF
v_call: TRBV19; j_call: TRBJ2-1; cdr3_aa: ATTTQGSSYNEQF
v_call: TRBV2; j_call: TRBJ2-3; cdr3_aa: ATRTGDSTDTQY
v_call: TRBV11-2; j_call: TRBJ1-6; cdr3_aa: ASSWGDNSPLH
v_call: TRBV4-1; j_call: TRBJ2-2; cdr3_aa: ASSQESVIRTGELF
v_call: TRBV19; j_call: TRBJ1-2; cdr3_aa: ASSRTAYGYT
v_call: TRBV19; j_call: TRBJ1-3; cdr3_aa: ASSPAGISGNTIY
v_call: TRBV19; j_call: TRBJ2-7; cdr3_aa: ASAPGGSRIYEQY
v_call: TRBV19; j_call: TRBJ1-1; cdr3_aa: ASSISPGVYTEAF
v_call: TRBV6-5; j_call: TRBJ1-3; cdr3_aa: ASSYGRGNTIY
v_call: TRBV11-2; j_call: TRBJ2-1; cdr3_aa: ASSLDHGNEQF